A selection of T cell receptor beta chains follows, all from one sample in a study of cytomegalovirus exposure and HLA in healthy donors. Profiled with immunoSEQ multiplex PCR; TCRdb holds only in-frame clones, not every one. The table records about 210,000 clones, approximately 86% of them present only once. Sequencing was done on a sample of PBMCs. Receptors originate from a young woman in good health and CMV-seronegative. Both conserved end residues are part of each CDR3.

j_call: TRBJ1-2; v_call: TRBV6-1; cdr3_aa: CASSEVGSPYGYTF
j_call: TRBJ2-1; v_call: TRBV4-1; cdr3_aa: CASSQDRGDSRRGEQFF
j_call: TRBJ2-5; v_call: TRBV11-2; cdr3_aa: CASSWSGETQYF
j_call: TRBJ2-1; v_call: TRBV11-3; cdr3_aa: CASSPGQGNLKQFF
j_call: TRBJ2-7; v_call: TRBV28; cdr3_aa: CASSRWGGMYEQYF
j_call: TRBJ2-5; v_call: TRBV10-3; cdr3_aa: CAISDSGQETQYF
j_call: TRBJ2-1; v_call: TRBV4-1; cdr3_aa: CASSQLPGLAGRSSYNEQFF
j_call: TRBJ1-1; v_call: TRBV2; cdr3_aa: CASTISGSEAFF
j_call: TRBJ2-5; v_call: TRBV30; cdr3_aa: CAWSRDRGETQYF
j_call: TRBJ1-4; v_call: TRBV7-9; cdr3_aa: CASSSPEDRGEKLFF
j_call: TRBJ2-7; v_call: TRBV5-1; cdr3_aa: CASSLSGGSPDEQYF
j_call: TRBJ2-7; v_call: TRBV28; cdr3_aa: CASSSSDRPYEQYF
j_call: TRBJ1-2; v_call: TRBV10-3; cdr3_aa: CATSRDRGSFNYGYTF
j_call: TRBJ1-4; v_call: TRBV2; cdr3_aa: CASRTDAGDEKLFF
j_call: TRBJ2-3; v_call: TRBV2; cdr3_aa: CASSDVASGSTDTQYF
j_call: TRBJ1-2; v_call: TRBV18; cdr3_aa: CASSVRGGKDYGYTF
j_call: TRBJ2-5; v_call: TRBV2; cdr3_aa: CASSPRRGRETQYF
j_call: TRBJ1-1; v_call: TRBV19; cdr3_aa: CASTTFRNTEAFF
j_call: TRBJ2-7; v_call: TRBV5-1; cdr3_aa: CASSPTGVGYEQYF
j_call: TRBJ2-4; v_call: TRBV2; cdr3_aa: CASSGTGGTKNIQYF
j_call: TRBJ2-1; v_call: TRBV30; cdr3_aa: CAWSLGRGGYNEQFF
j_call: TRBJ1-2; v_call: TRBV12-2; cdr3_aa: CASRPAGRGDGYTF
j_call: TRBJ1-1; v_call: TRBV28; cdr3_aa: CASSPWGGREAEAFF
j_call: TRBJ2-7; v_call: TRBV28; cdr3_aa: CASSSGQIYEQYF
j_call: TRBJ1-5; v_call: TRBV2; cdr3_aa: CASSSGTGGQPQHF
j_call: TRBJ2-7; v_call: TRBV11-3; cdr3_aa: CASSYGLSYEQYF
j_call: TRBJ2-5; v_call: TRBV18; cdr3_aa: CASSPGQARVTQYF
j_call: TRBJ1-5; v_call: TRBV2; cdr3_aa: CASSGEQANQPQHF
j_call: TRBJ2-7; v_call: TRBV28; cdr3_aa: CASSLPQGVREQYF
j_call: TRBJ2-1; v_call: TRBV19; cdr3_aa: CASMDGTVYNEQFF
j_call: TRBJ1-5; v_call: TRBV4-1; cdr3_aa: CASSHGPRDRKGGWLNQPQHF
j_call: TRBJ2-3; v_call: TRBV5-1; cdr3_aa: CASSPALSTDTQYF
j_call: TRBJ2-5; v_call: TRBV5-1; cdr3_aa: CASSLFQGARETQYF
j_call: TRBJ2-1; v_call: TRBV7-3; cdr3_aa: CASTLAGAPRDEQFF
j_call: TRBJ2-2; v_call: TRBV28; cdr3_aa: CASSLRSGELFF
j_call: TRBJ2-5; v_call: TRBV15; cdr3_aa: CATSSLKGQGRGETQYF
j_call: TRBJ2-3; v_call: TRBV6-1; cdr3_aa: CASSDGWGGPDTQYF
j_call: TRBJ2-7; v_call: TRBV5-1; cdr3_aa: CASSLTSGASYEQYF
j_call: -; v_call: TRBV13; cdr3_aa: CASSLGRSYEQYF
j_call: TRBJ1-5; v_call: TRBV5-6; cdr3_aa: CASSSDRGRDQPQHF
j_call: TRBJ1-2; v_call: TRBV28; cdr3_aa: CASSLIASPGGVNYGYTF